Sequencing of this T cell receptor (beta chain) was carried out in a study of blood T cell repertoires in COVID-19. Study-wide background: The cDNA or gDNA used as material had been derived from T cells, B-cell-depleted T cells, or PBMCs.

Assignment of participants to cohorts was predicated upon participant-reported clinical history. Two negative PCRs, clearance, or symptom resolution were required of recovered Cohort 3 donors. As originally analysed: Amplification from reference gene primers served as the basis for estimated nucleated cell counts. The table came from immunoSEQ multiplex PCR; TCRdb's copy has only in-frame clones and leaves some out. V, J and clone size are taken as reported in that table, and D and trimming were inferred from the DNA itself. The profile shows 120,000 or so clones, 84% of them singletons. This clonotype originated in a woman between 25 and 40 years old who had recovered from COVID-19. Sequenced: PBMCs or T cells enriched from blood (not recorded which).

The DNA for the CDR3 is TGCGCCAGCAGGGTTACAGGGGGCACTGAAGCTTTCTTT. Translation: CASRVTGGTEAFF. The chain links TRBV4-1 to TRBJ1-1; 8 nucleotides agree with TRBD1. Looked up from germline, CDR1 is MGHRA and CDR2 is YSYEKL. The junction had 4 bases not matched to a gene; V was cut back by 6 bases and J by 4 bases. The CDR3 runs 13 residues.